Shown below are 3 T cell receptor beta chains from a single sample sequenced in a study of CD8 T cells in ankylosing spondylitis. TCRdb ran MiXCR on the 5' RACE reads and lists one entry per CDR3 protein. This table has approximately 220,000 distinct CDR3 sequences, around 25% appearing once. The sequencing input was blood, either unsorted or a sorted T cell fraction (not recorded which). All receptors come from a male donor with ankylosing spondylitis or in good health (not recorded which).

This clonotype occurred a few times. This chain links TRBV11-2 with TRBJ2-1; D might be TRBD1 (5 bases). V was clipped by 7 bases and J by 3 bases, with 7 bases between them. CDR3 size: 12 residues. Germline V gene lookup returns CDR1 SGHAT and CDR2 FQNNGV. The chain's CDR3 is CASTRDYNEQFF. In nucleotides, the CDR3 is TGTGCCAGCACCAGGGACTACAATGAGCAGTTCTTC.

The V and J genes are TRBV29-1 and TRBJ2-7; no firm D call. Germline V gene sequence: CDR1 SQVTM, CDR2 ANQGSEA. Trimming took 6 bases from V and 0 from J, leaving 9 bases between them. The CDR3 runs 12 residues. In nucleotides, the CDR3 is TGCAGCGTCATGGTAAGCTCCTACGAGCAGTACTTC. Residues: CSVMVSSYEQYF.

This clonotype was counted at least ten times. The chain uses TRBV18 and TRBJ1-5; no clear D. The CDR3 has 15 amino acids. Trimming stripped 5 bases from V and 0 bases from J, with 11 bases between. CDR1 and CDR2 (germline): KGHSH, LQKENI. This CDR3 reads CASSELQHSNQPQHF. For the CDR3, the DNA is TGTGCCAGCTCAGAGTTACAGCATAGCAATCAGCCCCAGCATTTT. Complete variable domain (other parts from reference TRBV18 and TRBJ1-5): NAGVMQNPRHLVRRRGQEARLRCSPMKGHSHVYWYRQLPEEGLKFMVYLQKENIIDESGMPKERFSAEFPKEGPSILRIQQVVRGDSAAYFCASSELQHSNQPQHFGDGTRLSIL.